Shown below are 11 T cell receptor beta chains from a single sample sequenced in a study of T cells after yellow fever vaccination. In TCRdb, the 5' RACE reads were re-called with MiXCR into one record per CDR3 protein. Among some 350,000 distinct CDR3 sequences listed, approximately 10% were seen once. The material sequenced was PBMCs, taken on the day of the first yellow fever vaccination. The receptors were gathered from a man between 18 and 29 years old who received the YFV17D yellow fever vaccine.

This clonotype was observed a few times. The chain links TRBV5-1 to TRBJ1-4; tentatively, D is TRBD1 (5 bases). Germline CDR1 SGHRS, CDR2 YFSETQ. The CDR3 covers 15 residues. V lost 1 base to trimming and J lost 5 bases, with 12 bases between them. In nucleotides, the CDR3 is TGCGCCAGCAGCTTGCGAACGGGACCAAATGAAAAACTGTTTTTT. It is translated as CASSLRTGPNEKLFF.

The chain joins TRBV7-9 to TRBJ2-6; no reliable D call. This CDR3 comprises 16 residues. V gave up 1 base and J gave up 0 bases, with 7 bases separating them. Per the germline V gene, CDR1 is SEHNR and CDR2 is FQNEAQ (reference sequence). CDR3 in DNA: TGTGCCAGCAGCTTAGGCAGAAACTCTGGGGCCAACGTCCTGACTTTC. Amino acids: CASSLGRNSGANVLTF.

The gene calls are TRBV6-1 and TRBJ1-2; D is uncertain. The CDR3 extends over 15 amino acids. Per the germline V gene, CDR1 is MNHNS and CDR2 is SASEGT. V was pared by 2 bases and J by 3 bases, with 13 bases between. The chain's CDR3 is CASSERPGFDYGYTF. The CDR3 coding sequence is TGTGCCAGCAGTGAAAGGCCGGGGTTTGACTATGGCTACACCTTC.

The gene calls are TRBV29-1 and TRBJ2-1; no clear D. The CDR3 length is 10 residues. V shed 4 bases and J shed 6 bases, with 4 bases lying between them. CDR1 is SQVTM and CDR2 is ANQGSEA in the germline V gene. The CDR3 is CSVGVNEQFF. The CDR3 bases are TGCAGCGTTGGGGTCAATGAGCAGTTCTTC.

This clonotype was seen a few times. This chain connects TRBV10-3 to TRBJ2-7, with D maybe TRBD1 (6 bases). The CDR3 runs to 15 residues. Trimming pared 5 bases from V and 3 bases from J, leaving 17 bases between. The germline CDR1 and CDR2 sequences are ENHRY and SYGVKD. The CDR3 bases are TGTGCCATCAGTCGACAGGCGGAGTTTTACTACGAGCAGTACTTC. It yields the protein CAISRQAEFYYEQYF.

The table lists this clonotype with a few counts. This chain uses TRBV4-1 with TRBJ2-1, with D unresolved. The CDR3 sequence is 12 residues long. Germline loops: CDR1 MGHRA, CDR2 YSYEKL. The V gene lost 6 bases and the J gene lost 11 bases, with 14 bases spanning the gap. The CDR3 reads CASSPLGVKQFF. The CDR3 nucleotides read TGCGCCAGCAGTCCTCTTGGTGTCAAGCAGTTCTTC.

The chain is built from TRBV5-1 and TRBJ2-5, with D perhaps TRBD2 (7 bases). V lost 6 bases and J lost 1, with 16 bases in between. Germline V gene lookup returns CDR1 SGHRS and CDR2 YFSETQ. The CDR3 is 15 residues long. The CDR3 protein is CASKEDGGPQETQYF. DNA of the CDR3: TGCGCCAGCAAAGAAGACGGGGGGCCCCAAGAGACCCAGTACTTC. The full variable domain, rest sourced from reference TRBV5-1 and TRBJ2-5, is KAGVTQTPRYLIKTRGQQVTLSCSPISGHRSVSWYQQTPGQGLQFLFEYFSETQRNKGNFPGRFSGRQFSNSRSEMNVSTLELGDSALYLCASKEDGGPQETQYFGPGTRLLVL.

The chain has TRBV5-4 and TRBJ1-2; 8 positions agree with TRBD1. The CDR3 is 15 residues long. CDR1 SGHNT and CDR2 YYREEE come from the germline V gene (reference sequence). J gave up 2 bases and V 9 bases, and 12 bases lay outside the gene matches. The DNA for the CDR3 is TGTGCCACCCTGAGTAACAGGGGGACAAACTATGGCTACACCTTC. Translation: CATLSNRGTNYGYTF.

The chain has TRBV6-1 and TRBJ2-2; TRBD2 matches 8 bases. The CDR3 extends over 18 amino acids. Germline V CDR1 and CDR2: MNHNS, SASEGT. Unmatched junction bases numbered 17, after V lost 2 bases and J lost 9 bases. CDR3: CASSEIRQRGPLVRELFF. The CDR3 DNA reads as TGTGCCAGCAGTGAAATACGGCAGCGGGGGCCACTCGTTAGGGAGCTGTTTTTT.

The chain links TRBV5-6 to TRBJ2-1; D gene unclear. Germline V gene sequence: CDR1 SGHDT, CDR2 YYEEEE. CDR3 length equals 14 residues. Trimming pared 4 bases from V and 6 bases from J, leaving 14 bases between. The CDR3 reads CASSPGLLCNEQFF. The CDR3 DNA reads TGTGCCAGCAGCCCCGGGCTACTCTGCAATGAGCAGTTCTTC. The variable domain in full, completed from reference TRBV5-6 and TRBJ2-1, reads DAGVTQSPTHLIKTRGQQVTLRCSPKSGHDTVSWYQQALGQGPQFIFQYYEEEERQRGNFPDRFSGHQFPNYSSELNVNALLLGDSALYLCASSPGLLCNEQFFGPGTRLTVL.

This clonotype was counted only a few times. The chain recombines TRBV20-1 with TRBJ2-1; maybe TRBD2 (6 bases). Germline V gene sequence: CDR1 DFQATT, CDR2 SNEGSKA (reference sequence). The CDR3 spans 17 residues. V lost 0 bases and J lost 0, with 15 bases in between. The DNA for the CDR3 is TGCAGTGCTAGAGATCCCTACCCCGGGAGCTCCTACAATGAGCAGTTCTTC. Its protein is CSARDPYPGSSYNEQFF.